The clone carrying this T cell receptor (beta chain) was seen only once. Its antigen is not identified. The table came from immunoSEQ multiplex PCR; TCRdb's copy has only in-frame clones and leaves some out. Here the sample spans some 11,000 clones, roughly 71% being singletons. This record belongs to a study of vaccination effects on CD4 cells after COVID-19. Study outcomes and limitations: Marked contraction was observed in infection-induced and vaccine-induced clones late after vaccination.

Expansion of antigen-specific CD4+ T cells with viral peptide pools was carried out by the ViraFEST assay before sequencing. Researchers isolated CD4+ T cells once about eleven days of culture had elapsed. As their vaccination, participants received two doses of either BNT162b2 or mRNA-1273. Cultivation was performed at roughly 2 million PBMC per well with roughly 9.1 IU/ml IL-2 and around 10 ug/ml peptides added. Cultures had half their medium replaced with IL-2 medium on days 3 and 7. There are 15 residues in the CDR3. V lost 2 bases, J lost 0 bases, and 9 bases lay in between. The germline V gene encodes CDR1 SGHTA and CDR2 FQGNSA.

The chain joins TRBV7-2 to TRBJ2-3; tentatively, D is TRBD2 (5 bases). The starting material was CD4+ T cells from PBMCs cultured with SARS-CoV-2 spike peptides, obtained after COVID-19 vaccination. This TCR was sampled from a human donor who received a COVID-19 vaccine. This chain's CDR3 is CASSLPSGSTDTQYF. Here the CDR3 DNA reads TGTGCCAGCAGCTTACCCAGCGGAAGCACAGATACGCAGTATTTT.